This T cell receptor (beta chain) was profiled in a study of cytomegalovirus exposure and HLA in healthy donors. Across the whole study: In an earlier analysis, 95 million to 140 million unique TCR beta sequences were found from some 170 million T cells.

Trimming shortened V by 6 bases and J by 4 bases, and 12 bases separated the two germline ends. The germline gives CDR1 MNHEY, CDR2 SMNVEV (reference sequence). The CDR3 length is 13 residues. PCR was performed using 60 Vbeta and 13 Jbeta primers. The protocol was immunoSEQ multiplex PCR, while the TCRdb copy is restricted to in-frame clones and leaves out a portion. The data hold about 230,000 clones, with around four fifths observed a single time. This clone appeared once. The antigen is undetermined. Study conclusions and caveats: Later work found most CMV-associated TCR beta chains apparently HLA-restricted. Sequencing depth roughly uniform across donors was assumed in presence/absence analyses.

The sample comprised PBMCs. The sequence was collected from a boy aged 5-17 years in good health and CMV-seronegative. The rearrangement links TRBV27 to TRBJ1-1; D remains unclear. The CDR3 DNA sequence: TGTGCCAGCAGCATACTAATGCGCACTGAAGCTTTCTTT. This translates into CASSILMRTEAFF.